This T cell receptor (beta chain) was captured by sequencing in a study of cytomegalovirus exposure and HLA in healthy donors. CDR1 and CDR2 from the germline V gene are SNHLY and FYNNEI. The CDR3 is 15 residues long. The V end was cut by 3 bases, the J end by 0 bases, with 9 bases between. The PCR used 60 Vbeta and 13 Jbeta primers. Data came from immunoSEQ multiplex PCR; TCRdb stores just in-frame clones and leaves some out. The sample consists of 250,000 to 350,000 clones, roughly 80% of them appearing once. The TCR originated in a girl aged 2 to 9 in good health and CMV-seronegative. The sequenced material came from PBMCs. The V and J genes are TRBV2 and TRBJ1-5, with D perhaps matching TRBD1 (5 bases). The CDR3 region has the DNA TGTGCCAGCAGTGATAGGGGATATAGCAATCAGCCCCAGCATTTT. Translating gives CASSDRGYSNQPQHF.